The T cell receptor (beta chain) described here comes from a study of Graves' ophthalmopathy and Graves' hyperthyroidism. Study background: The collection of peripheral blood took place at initial diagnosis, before any treatment. Broader study findings: Most clonotypes expanded in thyroid above 0.001 frequency were present in blood too. The study's model predicted ophthalmopathy progression at about 71% sensitivity and 72% to 75% specificity.

Amplified TCR beta CDR3 regions were obtained using RNA transcripts as template. HTBI primers were employed in first-round RT-PCR, then a second-round multiplex PCR followed. TCRdb reprocessed the multiplex PCR reads via MiXCR and lists one record per CDR3 protein. The sample lists about 370,000 distinct CDR3 sequences, 15% to 20% occurring once. Ten or more counts support this clonotype. Its antigen remains unidentified. V shed 4 bases, J shed 2 bases, and the junction held 9 bases outside the gene matches. Germline V gene sequence: CDR1 SGDLS, CDR2 YYNGEE. The CDR3 is 16 residues long. V usage is TRBV9 and J usage is TRBJ2-7, with 10 nucleotides matching TRBD2. The sequenced sample consisted of peripheral blood. This sequence was found in an adult woman with stable Graves' hyperthyroidism. CDR3 DNA: TGTGCCAGCAGCCCCAAGACTAGCGGGTCACCCTACGAGCAGTACTTC. Translation gives CASSPKTSGSPYEQYF.